This record covers a single TCR beta chain. Its antigen is as yet unknown. Assay runs were performed at deep level. TCRdb's copy holds only in-frame clones and misses some; the assay was immunoSEQ multiplex PCR. The repertoire includes about 2.5 million clones, about nine tenths of them detected once, and around 0.35% sits in the top ten. Germline V gene lookup returns CDR1 SGDLS and CDR2 YYNGEE. Germline trimming cut 4 bases from V and 6 bases from J; bases unmatched to any gene: 5. The CDR3 sequence is 15 residues long. CD4+ cell separation produced CD45RA+ naive and CD45RA-negative memory subsets. These data originate in a study of shared clonotypes between healthy human individuals. Study information: Serving as donors were two women and a few men, whose ages spanned 18 to 49.

Whole-study findings and limits: Naive subsets generally had larger estimated richness than memory subsets.

The chain links TRBV9 to TRBJ2-1; the match to TRBD2 covers 12 bases. The sequenced material came from naive CD4+ T cells from PBMCs. This sample's subset: CD45RA+ positively selected. The sequence was collected from a man aged 18 to 30 in good health. Some clones in this sample may be carry-over from other donors' samples. CDR3 DNA: TGTGCCAGCAGCCCGGGACTAGCGGGTAGCAATGAGCAGTTCTTC. Its protein product is CASSPGLAGSNEQFF.